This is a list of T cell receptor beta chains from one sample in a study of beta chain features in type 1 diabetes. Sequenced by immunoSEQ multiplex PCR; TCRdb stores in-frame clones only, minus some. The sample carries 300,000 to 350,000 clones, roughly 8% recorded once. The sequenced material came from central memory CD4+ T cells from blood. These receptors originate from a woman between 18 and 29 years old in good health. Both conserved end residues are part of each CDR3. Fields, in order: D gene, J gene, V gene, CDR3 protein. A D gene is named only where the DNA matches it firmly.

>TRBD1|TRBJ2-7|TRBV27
CASSDRGRTTYF
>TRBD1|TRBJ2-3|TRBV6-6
CASSYGQGGTDTQYF
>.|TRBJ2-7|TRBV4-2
CASSQVPTSYEQYF
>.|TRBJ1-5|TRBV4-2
CASSDPGSNQPQHF
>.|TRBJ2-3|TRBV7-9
CASSRPGGLTDTQYF
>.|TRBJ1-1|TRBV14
CASSLSLNTEAFF
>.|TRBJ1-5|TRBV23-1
CASSQKLQGRRQPQHF
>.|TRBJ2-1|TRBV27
CASSLVRDYNEQFF
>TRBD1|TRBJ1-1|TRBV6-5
CASSYSIGTGATEAFF
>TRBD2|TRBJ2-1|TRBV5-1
CASSFRLAGGSYNEQFF
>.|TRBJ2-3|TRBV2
CASGYTDTQYF
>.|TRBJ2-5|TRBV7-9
CASSLNGPWYF
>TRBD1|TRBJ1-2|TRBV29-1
CSVRLGQGASYGYTF
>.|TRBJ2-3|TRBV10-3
CAITDGYTQYF
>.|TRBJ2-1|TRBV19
CASSMSDSYNEQFF
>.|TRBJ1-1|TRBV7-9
CASTTDKISKGAFF
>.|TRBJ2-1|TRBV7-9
CASSREGRTKQFF